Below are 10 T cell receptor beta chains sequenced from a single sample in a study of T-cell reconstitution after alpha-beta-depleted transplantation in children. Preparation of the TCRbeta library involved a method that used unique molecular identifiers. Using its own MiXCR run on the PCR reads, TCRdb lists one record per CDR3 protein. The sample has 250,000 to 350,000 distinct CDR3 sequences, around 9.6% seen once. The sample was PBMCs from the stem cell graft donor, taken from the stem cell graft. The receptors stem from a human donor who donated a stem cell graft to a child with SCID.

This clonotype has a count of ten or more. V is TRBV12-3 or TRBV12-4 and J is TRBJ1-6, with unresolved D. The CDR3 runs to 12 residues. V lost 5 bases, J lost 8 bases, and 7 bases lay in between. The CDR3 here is CASSQDYSPLHF. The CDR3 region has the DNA TGTGCCAGCAGTCAGGACTATTCACCCCTCCACTTT.

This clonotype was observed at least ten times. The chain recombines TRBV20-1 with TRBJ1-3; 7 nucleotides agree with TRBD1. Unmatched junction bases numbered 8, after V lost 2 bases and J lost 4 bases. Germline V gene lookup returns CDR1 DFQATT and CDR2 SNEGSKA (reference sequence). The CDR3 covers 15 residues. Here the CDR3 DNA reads TGCAGTGCTAGACCGTTCGACAGGGACGGAAACACCATATATTTT. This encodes CSARPFDRDGNTIYF.

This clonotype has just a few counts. CDR3 amino acids: CASSGQGLGQPQHF. CDR3 bases: TGTGCCAGCAGTGGACAGGGCCTCGGGCAGCCCCAGCATTTT. The chain joins TRBV7-9 to TRBJ1-5, with 8 nucleotides matching TRBD1. Germline values: CDR1 SEHNR, CDR2 FQNEAQ (reference sequence). The CDR3 consists of 14 residues. V gave up 6 bases and J gave up 7 bases; unmatched junction bases: 8.

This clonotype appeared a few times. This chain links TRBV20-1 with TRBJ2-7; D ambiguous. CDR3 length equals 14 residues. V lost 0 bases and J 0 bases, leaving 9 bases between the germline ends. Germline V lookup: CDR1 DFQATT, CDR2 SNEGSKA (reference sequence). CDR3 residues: CSARDFQSSYEQYF. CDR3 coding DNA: TGCAGTGCTAGAGATTTTCAGTCCTCCTACGAGCAGTACTTC.

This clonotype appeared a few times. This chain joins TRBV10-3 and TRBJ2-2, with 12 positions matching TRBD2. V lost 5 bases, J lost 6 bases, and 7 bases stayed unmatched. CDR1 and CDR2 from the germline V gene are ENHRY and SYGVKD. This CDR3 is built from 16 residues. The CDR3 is CAISPSGGAIAGELFF. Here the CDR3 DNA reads TGTGCCATCAGTCCTAGCGGGGGGGCGATAGCCGGGGAGCTGTTTTTT.

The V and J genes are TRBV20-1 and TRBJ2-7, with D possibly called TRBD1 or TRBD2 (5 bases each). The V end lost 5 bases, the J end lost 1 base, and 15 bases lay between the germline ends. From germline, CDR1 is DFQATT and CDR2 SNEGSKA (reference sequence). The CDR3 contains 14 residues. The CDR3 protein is CSARFGGGSYEQYF. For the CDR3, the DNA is TGCAGTGCTCGGTTTGGGGGTGGATCCTACGAGCAGTACTTC.

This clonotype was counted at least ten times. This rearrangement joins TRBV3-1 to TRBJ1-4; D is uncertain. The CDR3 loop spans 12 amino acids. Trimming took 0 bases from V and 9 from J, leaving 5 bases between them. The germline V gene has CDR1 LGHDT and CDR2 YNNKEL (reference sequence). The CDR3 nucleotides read TGTGCCAGCAGCCAAGAAACGAAAAAACTGTTTTTT. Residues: CASSQETKKLFF.

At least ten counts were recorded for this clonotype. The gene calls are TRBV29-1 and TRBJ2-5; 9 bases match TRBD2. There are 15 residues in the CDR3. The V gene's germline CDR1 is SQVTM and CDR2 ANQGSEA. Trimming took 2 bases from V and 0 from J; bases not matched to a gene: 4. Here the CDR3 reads CSVEFSGGNQETQYF. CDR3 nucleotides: TGCAGCGTTGAATTTAGCGGGGGAAACCAAGAGACCCAGTACTTC.

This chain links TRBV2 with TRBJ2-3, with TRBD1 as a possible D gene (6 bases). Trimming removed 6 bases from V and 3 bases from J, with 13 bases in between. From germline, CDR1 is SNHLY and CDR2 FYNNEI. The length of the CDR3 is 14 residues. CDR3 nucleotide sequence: TGTGCCAGCAGCGACCGACAGGAAACAGATACGCAGTATTTT. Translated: CASSDRQETDTQYF. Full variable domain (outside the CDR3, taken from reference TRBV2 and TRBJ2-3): EPEVTQTPSHQVTQMGQEVILRCVPISNHLYFYWYRQILGQKVEFLVSFYNNEISEKSEIFDDQFSVERPDGSNFTLKIRSTKLEDSAMYFCASSDRQETDTQYFGPGTRLTVL.

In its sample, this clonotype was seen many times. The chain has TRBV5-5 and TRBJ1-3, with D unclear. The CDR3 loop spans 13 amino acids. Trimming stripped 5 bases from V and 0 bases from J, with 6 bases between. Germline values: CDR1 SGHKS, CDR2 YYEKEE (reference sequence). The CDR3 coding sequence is TGTGCCAGCAGACAGTACTCTGGAAACACCATATATTTT. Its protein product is CASRQYSGNTIYF.